The subject of this entry is one T cell receptor (beta chain). What it binds is unknown. The data originate from a study of T cell responses to AZD1222 COVID-19 vaccine. Study-wide findings and caveats: At baseline, seropositivity was found in only a handful of AZD1222 recipients.

Here immunoSEQ multiplex PCR was the method, and the copy in TCRdb shows in-frame clones only, minus some. Found here are about 31,000 clones, approximately 90% of them singletons; the top ten hold 14%. Doses given second, at about 4 or about 12 weeks, were pooled. Trimming at V came to 4 bases and at J to 4 bases, leaving 4 bases not matched to a gene. The germline CDR1 and CDR2 sequences are MDHEN and SYDVKM. CDR3 length: 15 amino acids. This sequence originates from an adult who received the AZD1222 COVID-19 vaccine. The rearrangement links TRBV28 to TRBJ2-1; 10 bases are shared with TRBD1. The sequencing here drew on peripheral blood, taken 28 days after the second AZD1222 dose. For the CDR3, the DNA is TGTGCCAGCAGTTCGACAGGGGGCACATACAATGAGCAGTTCTTC. Translated: CASSSTGGTYNEQFF.